The clone carrying this T cell receptor beta chain occurred a few times. The antigen is unknown. This CDR3 has 15 amino acids. V lost 5 bases and J lost 3, with 13 bases in between. These data come from a study of post-analysis software for immune sequencing data. Overall study results and limits: Controls had lower frequencies than patients of 4 or 5 TRBV segments, which included TRBV5-6, TRBV5-1 and TRBV20-1. Controls showed significantly higher normalized Chao1 diversity than did multiple sclerosis patients.

Every TCR beta cDNA library bore unique molecular identifiers. Via MiXCR, TCRdb re-called the PCR reads, giving one row per CDR3 protein. This sample yields 150,000 to 200,000 distinct CDR3 sequences, of which around 28% are seen a single time; more than 1.3% belongs to the top ten. This sequence originates from a girl under 18 with multiple sclerosis. This chain connects TRBV12-3 or TRBV12-4 to TRBJ2-2; D is undetermined. Material for sequencing was blood. The CDR3 region is CASSDWRFDTGELFF. In nucleotides, the CDR3 is TGTGCCAGCAGTGATTGGCGATTCGACACCGGGGAGCTGTTTTTT.